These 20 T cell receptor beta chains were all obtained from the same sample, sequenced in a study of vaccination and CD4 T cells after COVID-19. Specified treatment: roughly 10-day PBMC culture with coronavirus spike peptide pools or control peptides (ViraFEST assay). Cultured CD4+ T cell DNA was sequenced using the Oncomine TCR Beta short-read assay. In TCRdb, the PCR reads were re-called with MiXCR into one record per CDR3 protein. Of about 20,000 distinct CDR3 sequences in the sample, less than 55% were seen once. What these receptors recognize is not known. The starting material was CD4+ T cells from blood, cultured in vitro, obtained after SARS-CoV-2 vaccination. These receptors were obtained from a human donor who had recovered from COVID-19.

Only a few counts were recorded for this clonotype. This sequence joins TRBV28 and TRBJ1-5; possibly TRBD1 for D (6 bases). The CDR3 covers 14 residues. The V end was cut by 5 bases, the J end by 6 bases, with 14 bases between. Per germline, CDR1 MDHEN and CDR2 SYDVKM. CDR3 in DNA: TGTGCCAGCAGTCCGCCAACAGGGTTTCAGCCCCAGCATTTT. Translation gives CASSPPTGFQPQHF. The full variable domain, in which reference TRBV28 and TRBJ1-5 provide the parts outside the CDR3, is DVKVTQSSRYLVKRTGEKVFLECVQDMDHENMFWYRQDPGLGLRLIYFSYDVKMKEKGDIPEGYSVSREKKERFSLILESASTNQTSMYLCASSPPTGFQPQHFGDGTRLSIL.

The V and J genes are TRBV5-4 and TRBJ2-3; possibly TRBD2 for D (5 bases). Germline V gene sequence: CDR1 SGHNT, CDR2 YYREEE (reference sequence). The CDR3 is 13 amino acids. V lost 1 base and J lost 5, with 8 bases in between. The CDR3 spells CASSLTRVDTQYF. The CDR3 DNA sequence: TGTGCCAGCAGCTTGACTAGAGTAGATACGCAGTATTTT. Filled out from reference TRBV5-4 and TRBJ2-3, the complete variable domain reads ETGVTQSPTHLIKTRGQQVTLRCSSQSGHNTVSWYQQALGQGPQFIFQYYREEENGRGNFPPRFSGLQFPNYSSELNVNALELDDSALYLCASSLTRVDTQYFGPGTRLTVL.

The CDR3 spells CASSTQDRAYGYTF. The CDR3 region has the DNA TGTGCCAGTAGTACCCAGGATCGGGCTTATGGCTACACCTTC. The chain recombines TRBV19 with TRBJ1-2; unclear D gene. Trimming left V 4 bases short and J 5 bases short, with 14 bases between. Germline CDR1 reads LNHDA; CDR2 reads SQIVND (reference sequence). The CDR3 has 14 residues.

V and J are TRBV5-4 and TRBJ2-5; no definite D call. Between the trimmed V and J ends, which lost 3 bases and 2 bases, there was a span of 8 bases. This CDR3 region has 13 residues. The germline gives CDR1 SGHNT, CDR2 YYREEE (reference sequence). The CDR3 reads CASSSVRQETQYF. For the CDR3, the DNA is TGTGCCAGCAGCTCCGTTCGGCAAGAGACCCAGTACTTC. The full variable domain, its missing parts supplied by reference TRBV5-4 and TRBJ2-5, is ETGVTQSPTHLIKTRGQQVTLRCSSQSGHNTVSWYQQALGQGPQFIFQYYREEENGRGNFPPRFSGLQFPNYSSELNVNALELDDSALYLCASSSVRQETQYFGPGTRLLVL.

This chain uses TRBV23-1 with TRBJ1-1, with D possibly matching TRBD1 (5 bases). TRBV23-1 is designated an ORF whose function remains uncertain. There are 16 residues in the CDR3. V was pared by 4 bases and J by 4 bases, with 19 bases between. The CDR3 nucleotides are TGCGCCAGCAGTCTCAGTTTTTCAGGGATTGGCACTGAAGCTTTCTTT. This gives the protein CASSLSFSGIGTEAFF.

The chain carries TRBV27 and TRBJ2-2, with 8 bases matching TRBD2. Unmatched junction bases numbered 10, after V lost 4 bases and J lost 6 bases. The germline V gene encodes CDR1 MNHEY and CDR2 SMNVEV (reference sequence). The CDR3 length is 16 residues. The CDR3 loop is CASSSTGTSGSGELFF. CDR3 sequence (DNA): TGTGCCAGCAGTTCTACCGGGACTAGTGGGTCCGGGGAGCTGTTTTTT.

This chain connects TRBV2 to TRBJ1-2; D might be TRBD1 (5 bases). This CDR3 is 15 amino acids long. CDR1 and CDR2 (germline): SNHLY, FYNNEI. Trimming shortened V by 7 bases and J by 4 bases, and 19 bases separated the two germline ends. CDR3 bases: TGTGCCAGCACGGGACCTCCTCCCCTCGGCTATGGCTACACCTTC. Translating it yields CASTGPPPLGYGYTF.

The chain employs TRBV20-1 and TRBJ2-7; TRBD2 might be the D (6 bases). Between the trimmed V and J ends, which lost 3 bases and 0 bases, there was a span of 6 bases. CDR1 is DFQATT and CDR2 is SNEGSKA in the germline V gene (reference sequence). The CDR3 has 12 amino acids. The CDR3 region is CSASGSSYEQYF. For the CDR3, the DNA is TGCAGTGCTAGCGGGAGCTCCTACGAGCAGTACTTC.

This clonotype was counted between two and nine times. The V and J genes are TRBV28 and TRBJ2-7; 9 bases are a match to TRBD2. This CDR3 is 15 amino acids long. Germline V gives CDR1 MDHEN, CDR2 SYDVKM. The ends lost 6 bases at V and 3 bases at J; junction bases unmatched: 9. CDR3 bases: TGTGCCAGCAGACCGACTAGCGGTACCCTCTACGAGCAGTACTTC. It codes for CASRPTSGTLYEQYF.

The DNA for the CDR3 is TGTGCCAGCAGCTTCAAGGCCTCGAACACTGAAGCTTTCTTT. It specifies CASSFKASNTEAFF. The chain links TRBV7-8 to TRBJ1-1; D gene uncertain. Trimming stripped 3 bases from V and 1 base from J, with 9 bases between. The germline gives CDR1 SGHVS, CDR2 FQNEAQ. This CDR3 is built from 14 residues.

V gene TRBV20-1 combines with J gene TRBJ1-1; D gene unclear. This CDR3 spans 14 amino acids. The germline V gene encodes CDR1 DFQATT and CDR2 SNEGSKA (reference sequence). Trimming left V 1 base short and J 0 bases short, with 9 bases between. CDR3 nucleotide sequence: TGCAGTGCTAGAGGGGTCACCTTGAACACTGAAGCTTTCTTT. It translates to CSARGVTLNTEAFF.

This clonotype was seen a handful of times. The CDR3 nucleotides are TGCAGTGCTAGGAACGCCGGGGGGGCAGAGACCCAGTACTTC. Its translation: CSARNAGGAETQYF. The genes are TRBV20-1 and TRBJ2-5, with TRBD2 matching over 8 bases. Germline CDR1 DFQATT, CDR2 SNEGSKA (reference sequence). The CDR3 length is 14 residues. V shed 3 bases and J 4 bases; nucleotides not matched to a gene: 7.

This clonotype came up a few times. The CDR3 here is CASSELRDRGYTF. The CDR3 region has the DNA TGTGCCAGCAGTGAATTAAGGGACAGAGGCTACACCTTC. V is TRBV6-1 and J is TRBJ1-2; 7 positions agree with TRBD1. V gave up 2 bases and J gave up 8 bases; unmatched junction bases: 5. CDR1 and CDR2 from the germline V gene are MNHNS and SASEGT. The length of the CDR3 is 13 residues.

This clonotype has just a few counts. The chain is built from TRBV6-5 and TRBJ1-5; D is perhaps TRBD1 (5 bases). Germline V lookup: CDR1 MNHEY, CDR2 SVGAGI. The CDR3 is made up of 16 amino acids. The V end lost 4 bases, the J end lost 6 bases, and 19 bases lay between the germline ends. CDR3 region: CASSSFGTGVFQPQHF. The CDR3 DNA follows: TGTGCCAGCAGTTCCTTCGGGACGGGTGTTTTTCAGCCCCAGCATTTT.

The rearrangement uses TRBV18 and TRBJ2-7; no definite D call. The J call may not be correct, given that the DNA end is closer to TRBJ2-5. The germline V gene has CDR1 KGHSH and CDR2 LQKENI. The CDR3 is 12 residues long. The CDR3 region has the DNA TGTGCCAGCTCACCCGAAGGTAGGACCCAGTACTTC. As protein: CASSPEGRTQYF.

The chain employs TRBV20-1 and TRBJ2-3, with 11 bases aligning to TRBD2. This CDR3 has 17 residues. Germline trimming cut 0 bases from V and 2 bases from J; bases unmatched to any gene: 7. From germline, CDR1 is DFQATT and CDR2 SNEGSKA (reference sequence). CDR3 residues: CSARDSSSGGNTDTQYF. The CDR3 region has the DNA TGCAGTGCTAGAGATTCTTCTAGCGGGGGGAACACAGATACGCAGTATTTT.

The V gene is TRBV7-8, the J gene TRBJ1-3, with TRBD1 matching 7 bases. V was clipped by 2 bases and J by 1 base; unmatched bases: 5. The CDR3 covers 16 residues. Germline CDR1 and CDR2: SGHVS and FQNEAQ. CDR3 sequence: CASSLTGDDSGNTIYF. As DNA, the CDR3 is TGTGCCAGCAGCTTAACAGGGGATGATTCTGGAAACACCATATATTTT.

CDR3 region: CASSAGTGSGYTF. CDR3 DNA: TGTGCCAGCAGTGCCGGGACAGGTTCGGGCTACACCTTC. This chain joins TRBV25-1 and TRBJ1-2, with TRBD1 matching 8 bases. This CDR3 comprises 13 residues. V dropped 4 bases and J dropped 8; count of bases not matched to a gene: 6. Germline CDR1 reads MGHDK; CDR2 reads SYGVNS.

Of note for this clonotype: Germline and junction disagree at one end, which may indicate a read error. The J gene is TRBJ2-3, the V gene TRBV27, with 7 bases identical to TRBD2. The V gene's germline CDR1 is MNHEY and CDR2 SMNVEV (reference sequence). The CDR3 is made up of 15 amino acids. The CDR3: CASSLSARGRDTRYF. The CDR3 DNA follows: TGTGCCAGCAGTTTATCCGCGCGGGGGAGGGATACGCGGTATTTT.

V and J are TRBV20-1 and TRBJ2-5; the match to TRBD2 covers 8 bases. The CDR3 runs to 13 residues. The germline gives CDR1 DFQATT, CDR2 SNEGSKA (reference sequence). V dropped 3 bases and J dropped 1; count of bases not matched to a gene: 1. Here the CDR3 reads CSARAGGQETQYF. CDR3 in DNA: TGCAGTGCTAGGGCGGGGGGCCAAGAGACCCAGTACTTC.